The clone carrying this TCR beta chain was seen more than once but under ten times. As yet, its antigen is unknown. The data belong to a study of cytotoxic CD8 clonotypes in ibrutinib-treated CLL. Study background: The study included eleven to twelve relapsed/refractory and fewer than 16 treatment-naive patients; under 18 had IGHV unmutated disease. Study-wide points: Clonality rose at ibrutinib response, held steady in sustained remission, and fell toward baseline at progression. Few clonotypes were public, and these shrank or held steady under treatment.

The CDR3 has 18 amino acids. Losses at the gene ends were 5 bases for V and 9 bases for J; bases not matched to a gene: 16. Germline-derived CDR1 and CDR2 are ENHRY and SYGVKD. Target depth was 1 in 200,000 to 1 in 1 million T cells, about 10x per clonotype. Libraries were prepared by immunoSEQ multiplex PCR; TCRdb keeps only in-frame clonotypes and omits some of them. The sample lists around 160,000 clones; 81% were seen once. The chain uses TRBV10-3 and TRBJ1-6, with 10 bases matching TRBD1. The source material was PBMCs, sampled after 12 months of ibrutinib treatment. This TCR was sampled from a human donor with chronic lymphocytic leukemia. The CDR3 loop is CAISSGTGEVHWRSPLHF. DNA of the CDR3: TGTGCCATCAGTAGCGGGACAGGGGAGGTTCATTGGCGTTCACCCCTCCACTTT.